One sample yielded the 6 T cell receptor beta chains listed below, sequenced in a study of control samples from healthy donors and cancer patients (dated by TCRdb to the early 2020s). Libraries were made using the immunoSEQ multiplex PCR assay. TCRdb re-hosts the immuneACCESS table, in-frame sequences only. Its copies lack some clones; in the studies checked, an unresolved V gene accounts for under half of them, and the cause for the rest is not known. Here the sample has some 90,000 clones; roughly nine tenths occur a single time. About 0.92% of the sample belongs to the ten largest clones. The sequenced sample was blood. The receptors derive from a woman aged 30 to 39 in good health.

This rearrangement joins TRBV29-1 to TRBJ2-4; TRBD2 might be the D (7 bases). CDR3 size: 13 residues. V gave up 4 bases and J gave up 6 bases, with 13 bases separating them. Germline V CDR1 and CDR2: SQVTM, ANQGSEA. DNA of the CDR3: TGCAGCGTTGGGGGGGGGCTCGGAAACATTCAGTACTTC. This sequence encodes CSVGGGLGNIQYF.

The CDR3 coding sequence is TGTGCCAGCAGTGACCTTGGTTTTTCCTACACCTTC. It specifies CASSDLGFSYTF. The chain has TRBV6-4 and TRBJ1-2; D is uncertain. Trimming cost V 2 bases and J 10 bases, with 11 bases left between them. The CDR3 loop spans 12 amino acids. Per germline, CDR1 MRHNA and CDR2 SNTAGT.

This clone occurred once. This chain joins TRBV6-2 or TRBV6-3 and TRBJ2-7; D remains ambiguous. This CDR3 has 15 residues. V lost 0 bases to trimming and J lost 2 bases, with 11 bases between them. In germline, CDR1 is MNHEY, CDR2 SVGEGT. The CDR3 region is CASSYSGLEPYEQYF. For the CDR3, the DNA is TGTGCCAGCAGTTACTCAGGGCTAGAACCCTACGAGCAGTACTTC.

For the CDR3, the DNA is TGTGCCAGCAGTTATGAGGTCGCAACTAATGAAAAACTGTTTTTT. This encodes CASSYEVATNEKLFF. The J gene is TRBJ1-4, the V gene TRBV6-5, with D unclear. Trimming shortened V by 3 bases and J by 0 bases, and 8 bases separated the two germline ends. Per the germline V gene, CDR1 is MNHEY and CDR2 is SVGAGI. This CDR3 region has 15 residues.

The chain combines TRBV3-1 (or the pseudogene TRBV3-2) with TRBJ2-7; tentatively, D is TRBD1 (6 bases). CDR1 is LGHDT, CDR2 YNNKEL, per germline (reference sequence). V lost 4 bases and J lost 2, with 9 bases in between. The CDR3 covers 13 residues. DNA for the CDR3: TGTGCCAGCAGCCGGACAGTAGCCTACGAGCAGTACTTC. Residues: CASSRTVAYEQYF.

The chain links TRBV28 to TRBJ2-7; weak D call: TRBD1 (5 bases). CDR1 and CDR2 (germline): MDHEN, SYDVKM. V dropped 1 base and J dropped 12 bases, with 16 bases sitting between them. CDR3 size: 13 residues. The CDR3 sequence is CASSLSVRRGSYF. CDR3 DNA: TGTGCCAGCAGTTTATCGGTTAGAAGGGGCTCGTACTTC.